Presented here are 5 T cell receptor beta chains from one specimen sequenced in a study of T cells in Graves' hyperthyroidism and ophthalmopathy (dated by TCRdb to between 2017 and 2020). To prepare the library, multiplex PCR was applied. Sequencing was performed on an Illumina HiSeq 2000. TCR beta CDR3 regions were amplified from RNA transcripts. For the first round of RT-PCR on the TCR CDR3, the HTBI primer set was used together with the Qiagen OneStep RT-PCR kit. The public reads were reprocessed in TCRdb via fastp at Q25 and MiXCR, keeping in-frame beta chains. Rows are unified per CDR3 protein, each entry keeping the most common DNA and genes. Here the sample has 250,000 to 300,000 distinct CDR3 sequences; roughly 20% occur a single time. The top ten clones comprise roughly 40% of the sample. Sequenced input: blood. These receptors came from a man between 45 and 60 years old with Graves' ophthalmopathy.

This clonotype has at least ten counts. The CDR3 DNA reads as TGTGCCAGCAGTTGGGTAAACAGGGGCTACGAGCAGTACTTC. Its translation is CASSWVNRGYEQYF. V gene TRBV28 combines with J gene TRBJ2-7; the match to TRBD1 covers 7 bases. The germline gives CDR1 MDHEN, CDR2 SYDVKM. This CDR3 has 14 residues. V gave up 4 bases and J gave up 3 bases; unmatched junction bases: 6.

This clonotype was counted between two and nine times. This chain links TRBV4-1 with TRBJ1-6, with 8 bases lining up with TRBD1. The CDR3 loop spans 17 amino acids. With 1 base clipped from V and 7 bases from J, the junction kept 9 bases outside the gene matches. Germline CDR1 and CDR2: MGHRA and YSYEKL. Here the CDR3 DNA reads TGCGCCAGCAGCCAAGGTACAGGGGGTGTTGCGAATTCACCCCTCCACTTT. Protein product: CASSQGTGGVANSPLHF.

This clonotype was seen only a few times. The rearrangement uses TRBV24-1 and TRBJ2-7; no reliable D call. Germline CDR1 reads KGHDR; CDR2 reads SFDVKD. The CDR3 extends over 13 amino acids. V was cut by 3 bases and J by 9 bases, with 14 bases left in between. DNA for the CDR3: TGTGCCACCAGTGATCGCCGGGCTCTCGGGCAGTACTTC. Its protein product is CATSDRRALGQYF.

This clonotype was seen more than once but under ten times. In DNA, the CDR3 is TGCGCCAGCAGCTTTGGGAGTTTAGACGAGCAGTACTTC. Translated, it gives CASSFGSLDEQYF. The chain has TRBV5-1 and TRBJ2-7; D is possibly TRBD2 (5 bases). The ends were cut back, 2 bases at V and 5 bases at J, with 11 bases in the middle. This CDR3 is 13 amino acids long. CDR1 is SGHRS, CDR2 YFSETQ, per germline.

This clonotype was counted a few times. This sequence joins TRBV15 and TRBJ1-2; 7 nucleotides align to TRBD1. Per the germline V gene, CDR1 is LNHNV and CDR2 is YYDKDF (reference sequence). V lost 4 bases to trimming and J lost 6 bases; unmatched junction nucleotides: 11. The CDR3 covers 15 residues. The DNA for the CDR3 is TGTGCCACCAGCACCGCACAGGGGCCCGAAGATGGCTACACCTTC. Protein sequence: CATSTAQGPEDGYTF.